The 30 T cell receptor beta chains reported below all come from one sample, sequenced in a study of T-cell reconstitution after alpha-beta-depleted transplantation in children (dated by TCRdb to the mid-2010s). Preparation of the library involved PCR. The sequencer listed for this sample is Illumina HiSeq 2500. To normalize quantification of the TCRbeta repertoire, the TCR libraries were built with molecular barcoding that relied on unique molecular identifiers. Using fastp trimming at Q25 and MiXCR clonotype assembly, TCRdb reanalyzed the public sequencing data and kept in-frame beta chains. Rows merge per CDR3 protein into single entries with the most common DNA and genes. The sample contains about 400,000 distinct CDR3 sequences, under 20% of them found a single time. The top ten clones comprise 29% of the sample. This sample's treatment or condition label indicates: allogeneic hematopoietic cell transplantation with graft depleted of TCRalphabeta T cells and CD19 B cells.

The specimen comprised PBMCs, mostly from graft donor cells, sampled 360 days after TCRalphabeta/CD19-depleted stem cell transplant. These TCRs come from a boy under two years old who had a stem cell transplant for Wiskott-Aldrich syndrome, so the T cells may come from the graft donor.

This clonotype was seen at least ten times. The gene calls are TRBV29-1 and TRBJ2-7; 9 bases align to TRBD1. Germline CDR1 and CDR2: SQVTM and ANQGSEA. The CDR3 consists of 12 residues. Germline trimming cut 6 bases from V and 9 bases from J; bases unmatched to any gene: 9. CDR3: CSVRDRVKGQYF. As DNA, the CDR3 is TGCAGCGTACGGGACAGGGTGAAGGGGCAGTACTTC.

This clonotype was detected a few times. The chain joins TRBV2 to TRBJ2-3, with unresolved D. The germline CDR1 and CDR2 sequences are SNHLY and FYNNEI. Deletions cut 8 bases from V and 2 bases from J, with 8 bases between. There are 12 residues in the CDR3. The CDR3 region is CASRIITDTQYF. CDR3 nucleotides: TGTGCCAGCCGGATCATCACAGATACGCAGTATTTT.

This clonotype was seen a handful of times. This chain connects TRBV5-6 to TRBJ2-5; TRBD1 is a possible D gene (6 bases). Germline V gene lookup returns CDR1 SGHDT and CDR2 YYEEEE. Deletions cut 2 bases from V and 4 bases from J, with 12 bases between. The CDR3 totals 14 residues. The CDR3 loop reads CASSLQGLLETQYF. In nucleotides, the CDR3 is TGTGCCAGCAGCTTACAGGGCCTCTTAGAGACCCAGTACTTC.

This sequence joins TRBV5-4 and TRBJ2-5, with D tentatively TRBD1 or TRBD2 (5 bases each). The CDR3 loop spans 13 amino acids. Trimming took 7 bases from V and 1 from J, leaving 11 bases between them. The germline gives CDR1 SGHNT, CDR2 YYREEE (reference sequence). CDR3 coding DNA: TGTGCCAGCGGGACCGGGGCCCAAGAGACCCAGTACTTC. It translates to CASGTGAQETQYF.

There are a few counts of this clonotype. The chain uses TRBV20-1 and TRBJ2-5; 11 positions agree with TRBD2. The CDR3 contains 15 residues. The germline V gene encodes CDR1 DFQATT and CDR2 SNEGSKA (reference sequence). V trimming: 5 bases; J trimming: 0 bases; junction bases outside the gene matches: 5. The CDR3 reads CSAYPSGRYQETQYF. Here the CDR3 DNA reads TGCAGTGCTTATCCTAGCGGGAGGTACCAAGAGACCCAGTACTTC.

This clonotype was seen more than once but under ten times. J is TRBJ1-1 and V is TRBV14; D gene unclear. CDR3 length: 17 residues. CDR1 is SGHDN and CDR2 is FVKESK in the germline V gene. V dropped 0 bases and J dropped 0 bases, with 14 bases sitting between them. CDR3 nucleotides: TGTGCCAGCAGCCAAGATCGGAAGCGACGGTTGAACACTGAAGCTTTCTTT. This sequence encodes CASSQDRKRRLNTEAFF.

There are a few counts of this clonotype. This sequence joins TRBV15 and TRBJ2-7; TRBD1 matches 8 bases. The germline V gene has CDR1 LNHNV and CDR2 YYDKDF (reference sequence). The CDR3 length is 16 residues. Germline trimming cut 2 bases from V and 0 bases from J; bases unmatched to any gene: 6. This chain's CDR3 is CATSRHDRGLSYEQYF. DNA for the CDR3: TGTGCCACCAGCAGACACGACAGGGGCCTCTCCTACGAGCAGTACTTC.

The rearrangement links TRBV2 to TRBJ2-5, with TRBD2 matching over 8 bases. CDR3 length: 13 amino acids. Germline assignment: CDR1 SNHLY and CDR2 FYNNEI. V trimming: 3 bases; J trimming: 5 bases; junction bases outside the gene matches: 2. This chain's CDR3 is CASSEERGETQYF. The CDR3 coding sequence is TGTGCCAGCAGTGAGGAGCGGGGGGAGACCCAGTACTTC.

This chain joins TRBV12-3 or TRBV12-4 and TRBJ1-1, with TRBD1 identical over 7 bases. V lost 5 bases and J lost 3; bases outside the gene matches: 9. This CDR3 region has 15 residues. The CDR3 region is CASSPGDRGYTEAFF. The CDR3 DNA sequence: TGTGCCAGCAGTCCCGGGGACAGAGGGTACACTGAAGCTTTCTTT.

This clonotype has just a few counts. CDR3 amino acids: CASSSGQTNTDTQYF. In DNA, the CDR3 is TGTGCCAGCAGCTCGGGACAGACCAACACAGATACGCAGTATTTT. The chain combines TRBV7-2 with TRBJ2-3; 7 nucleotides agree with TRBD1. The CDR3 runs 15 residues. Germline values: CDR1 SGHTA, CDR2 FQGNSA. Trimming cost V 4 bases and J 2 bases; bases outside gene matches: 6.

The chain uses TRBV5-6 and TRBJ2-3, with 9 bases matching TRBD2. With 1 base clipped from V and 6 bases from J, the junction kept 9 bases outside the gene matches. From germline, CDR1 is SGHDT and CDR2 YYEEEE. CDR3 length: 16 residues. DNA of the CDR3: TGTGCCAGCAGCTTGTCCCTAGCGGGATGGGAGGATACGCAGTATTTT. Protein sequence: CASSLSLAGWEDTQYF.

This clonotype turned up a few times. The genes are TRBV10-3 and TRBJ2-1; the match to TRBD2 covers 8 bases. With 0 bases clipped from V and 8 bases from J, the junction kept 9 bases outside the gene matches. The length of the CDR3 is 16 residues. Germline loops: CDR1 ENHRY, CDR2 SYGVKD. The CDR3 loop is CAISESGGGSPHEQFF. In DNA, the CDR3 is TGTGCCATCAGTGAGTCGGGCGGGGGGTCCCCCCATGAGCAGTTCTTC.

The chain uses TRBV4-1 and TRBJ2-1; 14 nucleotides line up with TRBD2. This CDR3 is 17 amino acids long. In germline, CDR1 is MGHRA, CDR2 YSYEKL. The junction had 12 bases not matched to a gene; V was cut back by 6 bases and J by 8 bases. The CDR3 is CASSRHPGLAGVYEQFF. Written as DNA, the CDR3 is TGCGCCAGCAGTCGTCATCCGGGACTAGCGGGAGTCTATGAGCAGTTCTTC.

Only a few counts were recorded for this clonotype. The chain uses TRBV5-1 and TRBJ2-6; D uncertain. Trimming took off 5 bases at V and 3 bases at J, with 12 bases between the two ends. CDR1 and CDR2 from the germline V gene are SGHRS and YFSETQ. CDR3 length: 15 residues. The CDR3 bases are TGCGCCAGCAGAAATCAAGGGTTTGGGGCCAACGTCCTGACTTTC. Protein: CASRNQGFGANVLTF.

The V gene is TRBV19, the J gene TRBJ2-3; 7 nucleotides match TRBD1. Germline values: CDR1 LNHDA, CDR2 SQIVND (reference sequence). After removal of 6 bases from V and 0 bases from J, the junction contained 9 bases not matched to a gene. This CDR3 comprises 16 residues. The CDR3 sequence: CASSPDREISTDTQYF. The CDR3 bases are TGTGCCAGTAGCCCCGACAGGGAAATAAGCACAGATACGCAGTATTTT.

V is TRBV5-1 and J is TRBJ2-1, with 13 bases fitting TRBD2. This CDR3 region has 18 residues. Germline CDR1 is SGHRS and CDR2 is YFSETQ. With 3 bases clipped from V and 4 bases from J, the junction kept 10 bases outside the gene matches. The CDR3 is CASSSGLAGHTTYNEQFF. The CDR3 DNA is TGCGCCAGCAGCTCGGGACTAGCGGGACATACCACATACAATGAGCAGTTCTTC.

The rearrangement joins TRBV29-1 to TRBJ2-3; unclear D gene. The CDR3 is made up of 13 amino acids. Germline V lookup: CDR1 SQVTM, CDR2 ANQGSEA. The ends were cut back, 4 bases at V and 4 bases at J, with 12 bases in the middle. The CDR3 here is CSVADTFADTQYF. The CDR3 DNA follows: TGCAGCGTTGCCGACACGTTCGCAGATACGCAGTATTTT.

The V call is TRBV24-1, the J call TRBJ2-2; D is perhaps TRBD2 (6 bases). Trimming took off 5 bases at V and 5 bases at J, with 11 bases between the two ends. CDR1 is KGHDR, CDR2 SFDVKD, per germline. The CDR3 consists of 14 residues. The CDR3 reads CATSVGSGTGELFF. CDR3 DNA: TGTGCCACCAGTGTCGGGAGCGGAACCGGGGAGCTGTTTTTT.

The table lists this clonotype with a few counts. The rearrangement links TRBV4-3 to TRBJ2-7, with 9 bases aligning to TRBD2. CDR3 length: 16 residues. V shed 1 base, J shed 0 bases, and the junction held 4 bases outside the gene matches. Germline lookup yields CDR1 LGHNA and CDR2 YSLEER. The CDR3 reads CASSQVLAGSSYEQYF. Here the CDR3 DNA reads TGCGCCAGCAGCCAAGTCCTAGCGGGATCCTCCTACGAGCAGTACTTC.

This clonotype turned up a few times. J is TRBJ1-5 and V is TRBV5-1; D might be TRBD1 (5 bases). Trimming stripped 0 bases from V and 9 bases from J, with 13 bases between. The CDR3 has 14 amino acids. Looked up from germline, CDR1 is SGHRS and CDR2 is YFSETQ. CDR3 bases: TGCGCCAGCAGCTTGGGGGACCGACTAGGGCCCCAGCATTTT. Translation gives CASSLGDRLGPQHF. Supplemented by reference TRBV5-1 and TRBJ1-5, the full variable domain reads KAGVTQTPRYLIKTRGQQVTLSCSPISGHRSVSWYQQTPGQGLQFLFEYFSETQRNKGNFPGRFSGRQFSNSRSEMNVSTLELGDSALYLCASSLGDRLGPQHFGDGTRLSIL.

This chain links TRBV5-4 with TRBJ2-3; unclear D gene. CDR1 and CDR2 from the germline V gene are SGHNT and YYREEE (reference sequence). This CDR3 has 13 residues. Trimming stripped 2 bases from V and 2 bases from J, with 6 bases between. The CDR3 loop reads CASSFEYTDTQYF. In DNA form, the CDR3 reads TGTGCCAGCAGCTTCGAGTACACAGATACGCAGTATTTT.

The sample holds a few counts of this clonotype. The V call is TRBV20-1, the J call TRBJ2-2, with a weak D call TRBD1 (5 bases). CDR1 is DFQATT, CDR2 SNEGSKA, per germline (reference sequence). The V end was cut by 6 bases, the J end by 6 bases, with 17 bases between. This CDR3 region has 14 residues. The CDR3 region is CSARDSAGPGELFF. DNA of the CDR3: TGCAGTGCCCGAGATTCGGCAGGGCCCGGGGAGCTGTTTTTT.

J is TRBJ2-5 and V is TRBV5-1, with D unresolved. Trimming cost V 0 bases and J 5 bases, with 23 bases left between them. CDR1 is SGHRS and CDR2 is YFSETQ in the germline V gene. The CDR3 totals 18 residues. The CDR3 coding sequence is TGCGCCAGCAGCTTGGTGGTTACCAACGACCGGGCGGAGGAGACCCAGTACTTC. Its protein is CASSLVVTNDRAEETQYF.

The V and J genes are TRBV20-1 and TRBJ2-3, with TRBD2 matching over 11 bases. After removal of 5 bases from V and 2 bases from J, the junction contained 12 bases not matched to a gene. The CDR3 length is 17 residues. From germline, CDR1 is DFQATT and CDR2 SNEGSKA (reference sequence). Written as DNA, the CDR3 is TGCAGTGCTCACTTGCCGGGACTAGCGGAATTCACAGATACGCAGTATTTT. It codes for CSAHLPGLAEFTDTQYF.

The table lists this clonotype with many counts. Written as DNA, the CDR3 is TGTGCCAGCAGTTTAGCGGGAGGGCCAGCGGCCCAGTACTTC. The encoded protein is CASSLAGGPAAQYF. V usage is TRBV12-3 or TRBV12-4 and J usage is TRBJ2-5; 7 nucleotides agree with TRBD2. V lost 0 bases to trimming and J lost 9 bases; unmatched junction nucleotides: 7. CDR3 size: 14 residues.

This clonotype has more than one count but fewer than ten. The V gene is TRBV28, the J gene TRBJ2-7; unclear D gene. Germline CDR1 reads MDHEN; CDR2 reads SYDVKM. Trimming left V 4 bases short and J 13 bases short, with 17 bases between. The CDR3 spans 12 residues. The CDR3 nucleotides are TGTGCCAGCAGTTCCCTGACCCCTCTTTATTACTTC. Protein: CASSSLTPLYYF.

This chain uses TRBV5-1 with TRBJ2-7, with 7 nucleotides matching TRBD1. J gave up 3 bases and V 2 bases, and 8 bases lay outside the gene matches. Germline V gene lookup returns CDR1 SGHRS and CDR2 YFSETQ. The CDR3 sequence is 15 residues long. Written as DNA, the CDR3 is TGCGCCAGCAGCTTAGTCCAAGGGGGCAACTACGAGCAGTACTTC. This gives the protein CASSLVQGGNYEQYF. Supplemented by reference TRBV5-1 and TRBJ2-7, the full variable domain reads KAGVTQTPRYLIKTRGQQVTLSCSPISGHRSVSWYQQTPGQGLQFLFEYFSETQRNKGNFPGRFSGRQFSNSRSEMNVSTLELGDSALYLCASSLVQGGNYEQYFGPGTRLTVT.

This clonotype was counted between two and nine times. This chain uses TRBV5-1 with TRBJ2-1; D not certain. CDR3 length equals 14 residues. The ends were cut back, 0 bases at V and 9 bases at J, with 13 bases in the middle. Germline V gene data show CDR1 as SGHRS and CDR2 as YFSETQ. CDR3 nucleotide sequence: TGCGCCAGCAGCTTGGAGACCCTAAAGGGTGAGCAGTTCTTC. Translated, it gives CASSLETLKGEQFF. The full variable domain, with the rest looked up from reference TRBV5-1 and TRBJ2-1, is KAGVTQTPRYLIKTRGQQVTLSCSPISGHRSVSWYQQTPGQGLQFLFEYFSETQRNKGNFPGRFSGRQFSNSRSEMNVSTLELGDSALYLCASSLETLKGEQFFGPGTRLTVL.

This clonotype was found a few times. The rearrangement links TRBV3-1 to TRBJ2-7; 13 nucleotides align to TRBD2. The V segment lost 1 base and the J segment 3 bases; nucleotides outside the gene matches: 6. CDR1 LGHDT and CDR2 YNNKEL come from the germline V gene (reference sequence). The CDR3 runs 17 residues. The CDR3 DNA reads TGTGCCAGCAGCCAAGCTTTGACTAGCGGGAGGATCTACGAGCAGTACTTC. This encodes CASSQALTSGRIYEQYF.

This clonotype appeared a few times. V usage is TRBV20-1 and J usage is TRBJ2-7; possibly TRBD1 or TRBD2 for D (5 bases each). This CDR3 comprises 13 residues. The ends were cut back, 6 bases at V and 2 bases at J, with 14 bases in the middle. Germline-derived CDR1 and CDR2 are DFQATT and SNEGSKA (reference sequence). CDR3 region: CSARQRVTYEQYF. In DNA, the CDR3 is TGCAGTGCCAGACAGAGGGTAACCTACGAGCAGTACTTC.